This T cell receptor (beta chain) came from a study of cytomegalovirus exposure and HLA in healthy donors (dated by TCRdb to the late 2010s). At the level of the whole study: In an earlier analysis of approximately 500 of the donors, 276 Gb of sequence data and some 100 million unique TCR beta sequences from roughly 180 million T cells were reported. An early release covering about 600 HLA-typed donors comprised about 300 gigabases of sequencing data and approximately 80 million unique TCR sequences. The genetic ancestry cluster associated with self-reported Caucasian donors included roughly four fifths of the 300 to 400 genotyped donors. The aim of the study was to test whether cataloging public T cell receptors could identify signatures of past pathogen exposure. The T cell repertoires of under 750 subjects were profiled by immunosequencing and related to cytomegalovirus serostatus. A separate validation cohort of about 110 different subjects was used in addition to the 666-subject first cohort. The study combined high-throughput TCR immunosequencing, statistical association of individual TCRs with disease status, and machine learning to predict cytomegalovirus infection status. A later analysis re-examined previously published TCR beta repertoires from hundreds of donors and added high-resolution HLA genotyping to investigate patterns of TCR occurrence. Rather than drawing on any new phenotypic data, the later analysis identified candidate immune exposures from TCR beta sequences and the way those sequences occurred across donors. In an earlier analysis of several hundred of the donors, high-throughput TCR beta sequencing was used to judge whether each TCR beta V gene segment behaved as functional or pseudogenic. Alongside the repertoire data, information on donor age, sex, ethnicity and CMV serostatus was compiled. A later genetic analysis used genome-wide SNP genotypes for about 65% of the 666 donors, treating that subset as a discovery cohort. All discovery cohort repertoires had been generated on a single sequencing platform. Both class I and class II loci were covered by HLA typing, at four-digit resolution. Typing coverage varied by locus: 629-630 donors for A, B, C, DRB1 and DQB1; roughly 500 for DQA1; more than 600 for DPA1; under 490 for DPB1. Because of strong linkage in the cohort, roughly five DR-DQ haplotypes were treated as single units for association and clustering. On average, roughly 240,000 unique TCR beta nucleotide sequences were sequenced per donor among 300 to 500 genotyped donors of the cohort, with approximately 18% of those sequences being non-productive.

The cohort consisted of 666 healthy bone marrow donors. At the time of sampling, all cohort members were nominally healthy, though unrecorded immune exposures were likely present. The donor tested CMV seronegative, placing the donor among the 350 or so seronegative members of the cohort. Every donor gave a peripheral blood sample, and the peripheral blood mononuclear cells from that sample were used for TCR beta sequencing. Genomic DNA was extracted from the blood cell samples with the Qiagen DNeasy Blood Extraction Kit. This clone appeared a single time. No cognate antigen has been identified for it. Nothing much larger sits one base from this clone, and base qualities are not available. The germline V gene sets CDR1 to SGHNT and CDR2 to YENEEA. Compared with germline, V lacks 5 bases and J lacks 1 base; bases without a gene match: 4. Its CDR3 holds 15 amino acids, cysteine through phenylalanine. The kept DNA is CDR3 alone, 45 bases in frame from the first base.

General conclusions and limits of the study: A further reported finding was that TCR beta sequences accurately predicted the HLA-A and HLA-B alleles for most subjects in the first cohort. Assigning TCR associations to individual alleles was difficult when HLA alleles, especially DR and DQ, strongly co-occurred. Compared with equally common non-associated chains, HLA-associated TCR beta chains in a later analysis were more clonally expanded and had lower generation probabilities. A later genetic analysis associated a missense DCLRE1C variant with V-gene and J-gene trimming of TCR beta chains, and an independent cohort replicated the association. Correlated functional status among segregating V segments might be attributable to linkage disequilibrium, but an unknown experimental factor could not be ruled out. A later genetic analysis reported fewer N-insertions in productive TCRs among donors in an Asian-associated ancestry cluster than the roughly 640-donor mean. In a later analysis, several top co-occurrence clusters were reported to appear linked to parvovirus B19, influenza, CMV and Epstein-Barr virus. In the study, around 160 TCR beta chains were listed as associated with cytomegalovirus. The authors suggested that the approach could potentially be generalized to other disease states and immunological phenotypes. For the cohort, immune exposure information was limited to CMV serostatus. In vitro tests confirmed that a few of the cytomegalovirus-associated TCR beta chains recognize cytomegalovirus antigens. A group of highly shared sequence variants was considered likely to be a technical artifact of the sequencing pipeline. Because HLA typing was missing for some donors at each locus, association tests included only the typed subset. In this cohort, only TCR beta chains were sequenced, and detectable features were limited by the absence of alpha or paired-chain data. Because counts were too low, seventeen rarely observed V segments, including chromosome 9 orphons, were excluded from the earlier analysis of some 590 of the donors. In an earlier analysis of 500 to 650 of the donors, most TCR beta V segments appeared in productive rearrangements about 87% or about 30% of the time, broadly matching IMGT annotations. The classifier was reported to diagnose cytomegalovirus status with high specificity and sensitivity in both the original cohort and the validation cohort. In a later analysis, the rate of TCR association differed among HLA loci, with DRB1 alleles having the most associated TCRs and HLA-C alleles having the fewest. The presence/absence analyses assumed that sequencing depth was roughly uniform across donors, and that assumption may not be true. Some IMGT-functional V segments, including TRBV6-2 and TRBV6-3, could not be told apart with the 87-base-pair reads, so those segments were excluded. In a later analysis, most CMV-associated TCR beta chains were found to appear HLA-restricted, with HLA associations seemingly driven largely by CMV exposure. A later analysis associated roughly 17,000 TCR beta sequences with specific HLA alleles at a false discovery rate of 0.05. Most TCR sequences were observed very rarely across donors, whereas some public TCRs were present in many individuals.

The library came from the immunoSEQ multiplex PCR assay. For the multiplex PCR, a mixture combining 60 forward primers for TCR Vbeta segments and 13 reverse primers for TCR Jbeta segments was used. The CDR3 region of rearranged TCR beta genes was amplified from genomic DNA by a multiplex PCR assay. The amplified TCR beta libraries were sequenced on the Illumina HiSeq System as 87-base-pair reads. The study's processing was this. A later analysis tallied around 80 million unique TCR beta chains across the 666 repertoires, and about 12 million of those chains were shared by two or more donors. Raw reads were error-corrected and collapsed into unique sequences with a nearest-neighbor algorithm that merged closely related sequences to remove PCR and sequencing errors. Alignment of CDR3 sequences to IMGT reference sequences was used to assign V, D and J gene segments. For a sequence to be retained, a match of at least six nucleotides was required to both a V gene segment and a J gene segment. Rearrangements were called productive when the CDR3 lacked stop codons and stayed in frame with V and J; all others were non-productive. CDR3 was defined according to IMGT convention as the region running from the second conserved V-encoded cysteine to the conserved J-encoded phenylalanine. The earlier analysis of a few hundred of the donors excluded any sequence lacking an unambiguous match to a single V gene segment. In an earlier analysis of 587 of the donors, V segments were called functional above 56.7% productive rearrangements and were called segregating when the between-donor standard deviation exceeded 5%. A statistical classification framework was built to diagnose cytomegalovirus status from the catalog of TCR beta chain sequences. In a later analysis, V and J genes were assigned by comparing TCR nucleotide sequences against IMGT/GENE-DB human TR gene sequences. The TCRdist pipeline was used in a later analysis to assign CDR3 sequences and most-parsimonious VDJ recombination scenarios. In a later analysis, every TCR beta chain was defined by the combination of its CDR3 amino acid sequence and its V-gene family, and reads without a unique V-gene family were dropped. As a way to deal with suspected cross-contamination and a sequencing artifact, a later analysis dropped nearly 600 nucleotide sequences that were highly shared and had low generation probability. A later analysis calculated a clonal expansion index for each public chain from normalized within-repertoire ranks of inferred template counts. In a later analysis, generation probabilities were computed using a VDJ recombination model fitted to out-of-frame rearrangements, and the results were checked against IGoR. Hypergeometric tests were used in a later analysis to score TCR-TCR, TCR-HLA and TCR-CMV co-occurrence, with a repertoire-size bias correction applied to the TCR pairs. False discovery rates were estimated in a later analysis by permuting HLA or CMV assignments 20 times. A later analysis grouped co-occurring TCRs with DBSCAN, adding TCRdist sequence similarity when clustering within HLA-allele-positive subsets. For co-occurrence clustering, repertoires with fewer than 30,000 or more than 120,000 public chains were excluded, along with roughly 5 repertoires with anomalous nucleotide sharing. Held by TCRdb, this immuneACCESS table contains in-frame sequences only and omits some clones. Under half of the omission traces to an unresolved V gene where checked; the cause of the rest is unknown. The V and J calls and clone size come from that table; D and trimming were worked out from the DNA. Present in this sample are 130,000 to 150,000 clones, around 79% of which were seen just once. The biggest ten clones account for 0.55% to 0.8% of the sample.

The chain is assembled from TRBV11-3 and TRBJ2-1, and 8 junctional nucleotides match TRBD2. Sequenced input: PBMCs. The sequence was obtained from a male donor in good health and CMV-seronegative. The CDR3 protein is CASSRAGVSYNEQFF. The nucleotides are TGTGCCAGCAGCCGAGCGGGAGTGTCCTACAATGAGCAGTTCTTC.